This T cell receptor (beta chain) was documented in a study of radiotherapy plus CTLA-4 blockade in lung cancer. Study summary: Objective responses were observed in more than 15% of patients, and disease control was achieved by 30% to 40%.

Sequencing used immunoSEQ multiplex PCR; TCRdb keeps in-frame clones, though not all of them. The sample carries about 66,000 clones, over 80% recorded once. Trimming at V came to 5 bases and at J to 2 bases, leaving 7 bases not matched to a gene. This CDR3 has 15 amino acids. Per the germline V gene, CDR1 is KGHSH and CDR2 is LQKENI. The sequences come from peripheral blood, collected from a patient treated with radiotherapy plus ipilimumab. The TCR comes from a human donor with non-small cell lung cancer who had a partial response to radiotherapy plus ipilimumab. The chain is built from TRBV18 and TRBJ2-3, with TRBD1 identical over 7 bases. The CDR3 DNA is TGTGCCAGCTCAGATCTTGGGACAGCCACAGATACGCAGTATTTT. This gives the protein CASSDLGTATDTQYF.